One and the same sample provided the 26 T cell receptor beta chains below, sequenced in a study of shared clonotypes between healthy human individuals. Profiled with immunoSEQ multiplex PCR; TCRdb holds only in-frame clones, not every one. The sample includes a few hundred thousand clones, 77% seen only once; the top ten take 12%. Sequenced: PBMCs. These TCRs come from a woman between 40 and 55 years old in good health. Some clones in this sample may be carry-over from other donors' samples.

This clone was detected once. The rearrangement joins TRBV6-6 to TRBJ2-7; 7 nucleotides line up with TRBD1. CDR1 and CDR2 from the germline V gene are MNHNY and SVGAGI (reference sequence). V gave up 0 bases and J gave up 0 bases; unmatched junction bases: 2. CDR3 size: 15 residues. The CDR3 sequence is CASSYSRDSSYEQYF. DNA for the CDR3: TGTGCCAGCAGTTACTCTCGGGACAGCTCCTACGAGCAGTACTTC.

This clone was seen a single time. The V gene is TRBV29-1, the J gene TRBJ1-2, with a weak D call TRBD1 (5 bases). This CDR3 has 14 residues. The V end lost 3 bases, the J end lost 2 bases, and 13 bases lay between the germline ends. CDR1 and CDR2 (germline): SQVTM, ANQGSEA. CDR3 in DNA: TGCAGCGTTGAGGGGCAATCCTTAAACTATGGCTACACCTTC. As protein: CSVEGQSLNYGYTF.

DNA for the CDR3: TGTGCCAGCAGCCCGACTAGCGGGAGGGGGGGGCAAGAGACCCAGTACTTC. This encodes CASSPTSGRGGQETQYF. This sequence joins TRBV28 and TRBJ2-5, with 14 positions matching TRBD2. Trimming cost V 6 bases and J 2 bases; bases outside gene matches: 8. The CDR3 covers 17 residues. Germline CDR1 is MDHEN and CDR2 is SYDVKM.

This clone showed up just once. The rearrangement joins TRBV7-3 to TRBJ2-1; 15 nucleotides agree with TRBD2. CDR3 length: 20 residues. The germline CDR1 and CDR2 sequences are SGHTA and FQGTGA. J was trimmed by 4 bases and V by 5 bases; bases with no gene match: 15. This chain's CDR3 is CASSQTGLAGGESTYNEQFF. The CDR3 DNA reads as TGTGCCAGCAGCCAAACGGGACTAGCGGGAGGTGAAAGCACTTACAATGAGCAGTTCTTC.

The gene calls are TRBV7-6 and TRBJ2-7; 8 nucleotides align to TRBD2. The germline V gene encodes CDR1 SGHVS and CDR2 FNYEAQ. V lost 5 bases and J lost 3; bases outside the gene matches: 6. The CDR3 is made up of 14 amino acids. The CDR3 is CASSPNAGGYEQYF. The CDR3 coding sequence is TGTGCCAGCAGCCCAAATGCGGGGGGCTACGAGCAGTACTTC.

The rearrangement joins TRBV4-3 to TRBJ2-2; the D gene is possibly TRBD1 (5 bases). CDR3 size: 16 residues. Trimming pared 3 bases from V and 6 bases from J, leaving 17 bases between. From germline, CDR1 is LGHNA and CDR2 YSLEER. CDR3 residues: CASSQDVGARAGELFF. The CDR3 region has the DNA TGCGCCAGCAGCCAGGACGTAGGGGCGCGCGCCGGGGAGCTGTTTTTT.

The chain links TRBV11-2 to TRBJ2-1, with 9 bases identical to TRBD1. Germline CDR1 is SGHAT and CDR2 is FQNNGV. The CDR3 contains 16 residues. J was trimmed by 4 bases and V by 5 bases; bases with no gene match: 9. The CDR3 DNA follows: TGTGCCAGCAGCGCCTACCGGGACAGGGAATACAATGAGCAGTTCTTC. It is translated as CASSAYRDREYNEQFF.

This clone was counted many times. V is TRBV11-2 and J is TRBJ2-1; D gene ambiguous. The CDR3 runs 15 residues. Trimming stripped 5 bases from V and 5 bases from J, with 16 bases between. Germline CDR1 SGHAT, CDR2 FQNNGV. CDR3 sequence (DNA): TGTGCCAGCAGCCCTCTCAAGGGAAGGGACAATGAGCAGTTCTTC. It specifies CASSPLKGRDNEQFF.

The chain carries TRBV27 and TRBJ2-1; D possibly corresponds to TRBD2 (6 bases). CDR1 and CDR2 (germline): MNHEY, SMNVEV (reference sequence). Trimming took off 6 bases at V and 0 bases at J, with 12 bases between the two ends. The CDR3 covers 15 residues. The CDR3 coding sequence is TGTGCCAGCAGCCCCATAGCGGTCTCCTACAATGAGCAGTTCTTC. The encoded protein is CASSPIAVSYNEQFF.

This rearrangement joins TRBV7-9 to TRBJ1-2; no clear D gene. This CDR3 spans 14 amino acids. The germline gives CDR1 SEHNR, CDR2 FQNEAQ (reference sequence). V was shortened by 1 base and J by 3 bases, with 9 bases between the two germline ends. DNA of the CDR3: TGTGCCAGCAGCTTAGTTCTTGGGGACTATGGCTACACCTTC. As protein: CASSLVLGDYGYTF.

The chain uses TRBV18 and TRBJ2-7, with 12 bases identical to TRBD1. This CDR3 is built from 15 residues. The germline CDR1 and CDR2 sequences are KGHSH and LQKENI. Germline trimming cut 5 bases from V and 2 bases from J; bases unmatched to any gene: 4. CDR3 nucleotides: TGTGCCAGCTCAACCGGGACAGGGGGCCCCTACGAGCAGTACTTC. Translation: CASSTGTGGPYEQYF.

In this sample, this clone turned up a few times. The chain recombines TRBV2 with TRBJ2-7; the match to TRBD2 covers 9 bases. V was clipped by 7 bases and J by 2 bases; unmatched bases: 3. CDR3 size: 13 residues. Germline CDR1 and CDR2: SNHLY and FYNNEI. The CDR3 bases are TGTGCCAGCACTAGCGGGGCTACCTACGAGCAGTACTTC. Protein product: CASTSGATYEQYF.

The rearrangement joins TRBV7-3 to TRBJ1-5; D not certain. Germline V CDR1 and CDR2: SGHTA, FQGTGA. CDR3 length equals 14 residues. The V gene lost 2 bases and the J gene lost 3 bases, with 8 bases spanning the gap. The chain's CDR3 is CASSLGFDNQPQHF. CDR3 nucleotide sequence: TGTGCCAGCAGCTTAGGGTTTGACAATCAGCCCCAGCATTTT.

J is TRBJ2-3 and V is TRBV6-5; a weak D match, TRBD1 (5 bases). Per the germline V gene, CDR1 is MNHEY and CDR2 is SVGAGI. Deletions cut 5 bases from V and 1 base from J, with 13 bases between. This CDR3 spans 15 amino acids. DNA of the CDR3: TGTGCCAGCAGTCCCCAGGGAACTGGCACAGATACGCAGTATTTT. It codes for CASSPQGTGTDTQYF.

The genes are TRBV18 and TRBJ2-2; D remains ambiguous. Germline CDR1 reads KGHSH; CDR2 reads LQKENI. V dropped 3 bases and J dropped 3 bases, with 8 bases sitting between them. This CDR3 contains 14 residues. The CDR3 loop reads CASSPSGDTGELFF. CDR3 coding DNA: TGTGCCAGCTCACCTTCCGGAGACACCGGGGAGCTGTTTTTT.

The rearrangement uses TRBV5-1 and TRBJ2-7; 7 bases agree with TRBD1. In germline, CDR1 is SGHRS, CDR2 YFSETQ. This CDR3 has 16 residues. J was trimmed by 6 bases and V by 4 bases; bases with no gene match: 16. CDR3 residues: CASSQRMTGPIIEQYF. In nucleotides, the CDR3 is TGCGCCAGCAGCCAAAGGATGACAGGGCCCATCATCGAGCAGTACTTC.

The chain carries TRBV2 and TRBJ1-1; no firm D call. This CDR3 comprises 14 residues. The germline gives CDR1 SNHLY, CDR2 FYNNEI. Trimming left V 3 bases short and J 3 bases short, with 11 bases between. The CDR3 sequence: CASSEAGSYTEAFF. The CDR3, as DNA: TGTGCCAGCAGTGAGGCCGGGTCTTACACTGAAGCTTTCTTT.

This chain connects TRBV28 to TRBJ2-7, with 11 positions matching TRBD2. The CDR3 sequence is 17 residues long. Germline-derived CDR1 and CDR2 are MDHEN and SYDVKM. V was clipped by 5 bases and J by 3 bases; unmatched bases: 12. The CDR3 DNA reads as TGTGCCAGCAGTCCCGGGTCGGGACTAGCGGAAAGCTACGAGCAGTACTTC. It yields the protein CASSPGSGLAESYEQYF.

This clone was found a few times. The CDR3 region has the DNA TGTGCCAGCAGCTTAGGGGGGACAGGGTTATCCTACAATGAGCAGTTCTTC. Its translation: CASSLGGTGLSYNEQFF. The gene calls are TRBV7-8 and TRBJ2-1; 9 nucleotides align to TRBD1. The germline V gene encodes CDR1 SGHVS and CDR2 FQNEAQ. This CDR3 comprises 17 residues. The trim removed 1 base at V and 1 base at J, leaving 5 bases unmatched. The entire variable domain, with the rest obtained from reference TRBV7-8 and TRBJ2-1, is as follows: GAGVSQSPRYKVAKRGQDVALRCDPISGHVSLFWYQQALGQGPEFLTYFQNEAQLDKSGLPSDRFFAERPEGSVSTLKIQRTQQEDSAVYLCASSLGGTGLSYNEQFFGPGTRLTVL.

A word on this clone: A far larger clone is one base from this, pointing to a likely read error. The chain has TRBV6-6 and TRBJ1-1; tentative D call: TRBD1 (5 bases). V shed 6 bases and J shed 0 bases, with 17 bases lying between them. Germline V CDR1 and CDR2: MNHNY, SVGAGI (reference sequence). The CDR3 sequence is 16 residues long. DNA for the CDR3: TGTGCCAGCAGGTTCACACCCCAGGGTATGAACACTGAAGCTTTCTTT. It codes for CASRFTPQGMNTEAFF.

The J gene is TRBJ2-7, the V gene TRBV7-2; D is unclear. V was trimmed by 6 bases and J by 7 bases, leaving 16 bases between them. The germline CDR1 and CDR2 sequences are SGHTA and FQGNSA. The CDR3 sequence is 13 residues long. CDR3 residues: CASSFERRSEQYF. The CDR3 nucleotides read TGTGCCAGCAGTTTCGAGCGCCGGTCAGAGCAGTACTTC.

The CDR3 spells CAVQRDQTQYEQYF. Here the CDR3 DNA reads TGTGCCGTGCAAAGGGACCAGACGCAATACGAGCAGTACTTC. The chain links TRBV10-3 to TRBJ2-7; either TRBD1 or TRBD2 may fit D (5 bases each). CDR1 and CDR2 from the germline V gene are ENHRY and SYGVKD. Trimming removed 11 bases from V and 4 bases from J, with 21 bases in between. The CDR3 runs to 14 residues.

The chain couples TRBV11-3 to TRBJ2-7; 8 nucleotides line up with TRBD1. Unmatched junction bases numbered 7, after V lost 6 bases and J lost 6 bases. There are 13 residues in the CDR3. Per germline, CDR1 SGHNT and CDR2 YENEEA. The CDR3: CASSRDRGVEQYF. DNA for the CDR3: TGTGCCAGCAGTCGTGACAGGGGAGTCGAGCAGTACTTC.

The gene calls are TRBV28 and TRBJ2-6, with TRBD2 identical over 8 bases. The germline V gene encodes CDR1 MDHEN and CDR2 SYDVKM. The CDR3 extends over 17 amino acids. V trimming: 6 bases; J trimming: 0 bases; junction bases outside the gene matches: 7. This CDR3 is CASSRTSGSSGANVLTF. The DNA of the CDR3 is TGTGCCAGCAGCCGAACTAGCGGAAGCTCTGGGGCCAACGTCCTGACTTTC.

The V gene is TRBV6-1, the J gene TRBJ1-1; TRBD1 might be the D (6 bases). The length of the CDR3 is 15 residues. The V end was cut by 2 bases, the J end by 1 base, with 11 bases between. Germline-derived CDR1 and CDR2 are MNHNS and SASEGT. The CDR3 DNA is TGTGCCAGCAGTGAAATTGGAGGGGGGAACACTGAAGCTTTCTTT. Translated, it gives CASSEIGGGNTEAFF.

The genes are TRBV30 and TRBJ1-1, with D uncertain. Per germline, CDR1 GTSNPN and CDR2 SVGIG (reference sequence). The CDR3 is made up of 12 amino acids. V lost 1 base and J 6 bases, leaving 9 bases between the germline ends. The CDR3 protein is CAWSARGSEAFF. As DNA, the CDR3 is TGTGCCTGGAGTGCGCGGGGTTCTGAAGCTTTCTTT.